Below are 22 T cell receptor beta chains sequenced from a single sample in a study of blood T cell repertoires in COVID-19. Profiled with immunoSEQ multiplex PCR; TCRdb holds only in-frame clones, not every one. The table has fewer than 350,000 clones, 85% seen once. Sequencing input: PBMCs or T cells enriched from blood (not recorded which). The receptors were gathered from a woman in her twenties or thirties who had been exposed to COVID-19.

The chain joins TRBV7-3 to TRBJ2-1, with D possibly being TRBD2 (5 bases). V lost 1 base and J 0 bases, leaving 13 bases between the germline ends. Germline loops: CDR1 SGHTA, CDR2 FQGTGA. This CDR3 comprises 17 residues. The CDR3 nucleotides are TGTGCCAGCAGCTTAAATCCTAGCAGGATCTCCTACAATGAGCAGTTCTTC. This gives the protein CASSLNPSRISYNEQFF.

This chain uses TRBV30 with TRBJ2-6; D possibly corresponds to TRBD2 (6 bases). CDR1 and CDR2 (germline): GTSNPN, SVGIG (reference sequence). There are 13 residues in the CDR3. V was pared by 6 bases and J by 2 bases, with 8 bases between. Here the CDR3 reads CACPGAGANVLTF. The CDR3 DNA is TGTGCCTGTCCGGGGGCTGGGGCCAACGTCCTGACTTTC.

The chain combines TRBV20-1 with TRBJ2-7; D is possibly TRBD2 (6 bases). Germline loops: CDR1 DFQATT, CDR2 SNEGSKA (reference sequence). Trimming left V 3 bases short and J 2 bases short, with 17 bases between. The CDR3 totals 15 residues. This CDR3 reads CSASPAGKAPYEQYF. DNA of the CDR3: TGCAGTGCTAGTCCGGCGGGAAAAGCTCCCTACGAGCAGTACTTC.

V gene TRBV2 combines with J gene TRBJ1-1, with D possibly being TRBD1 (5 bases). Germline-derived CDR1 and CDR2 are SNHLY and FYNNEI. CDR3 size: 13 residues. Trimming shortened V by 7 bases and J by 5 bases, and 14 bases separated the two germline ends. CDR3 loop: CASNGHPQTEAFF. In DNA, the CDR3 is TGTGCCAGCAACGGACACCCACAAACTGAAGCTTTCTTT.

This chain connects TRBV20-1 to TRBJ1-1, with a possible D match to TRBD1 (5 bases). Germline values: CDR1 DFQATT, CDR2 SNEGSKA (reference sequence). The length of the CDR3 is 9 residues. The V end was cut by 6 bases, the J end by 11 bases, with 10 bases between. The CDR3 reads CSAGGTAFF. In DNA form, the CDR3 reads TGCAGTGCCGGGGGGACGGCTTTCTTT.

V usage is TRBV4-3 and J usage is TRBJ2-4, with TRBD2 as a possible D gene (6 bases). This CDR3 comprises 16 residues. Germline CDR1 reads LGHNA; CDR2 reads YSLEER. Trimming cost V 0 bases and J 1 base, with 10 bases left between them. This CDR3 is CASSQDHGGAKNIQYF. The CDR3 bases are TGCGCCAGCAGCCAAGATCACGGGGGTGCCAAAAACATTCAGTACTTC.

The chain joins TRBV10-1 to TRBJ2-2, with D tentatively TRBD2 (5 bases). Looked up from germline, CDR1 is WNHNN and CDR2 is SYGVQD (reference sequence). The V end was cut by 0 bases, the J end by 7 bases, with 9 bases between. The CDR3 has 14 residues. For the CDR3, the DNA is TGCGCCAGCAGTGAGTCCCCGGCGGGCGGGGAGCTGTTTTTT. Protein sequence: CASSESPAGGELFF.

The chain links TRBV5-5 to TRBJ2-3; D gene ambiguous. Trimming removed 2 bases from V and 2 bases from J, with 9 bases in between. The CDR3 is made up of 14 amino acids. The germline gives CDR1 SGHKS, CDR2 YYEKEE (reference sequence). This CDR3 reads CASSFKPLTDTQYF. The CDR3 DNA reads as TGTGCCAGCAGCTTTAAACCACTCACAGATACGCAGTATTTT.

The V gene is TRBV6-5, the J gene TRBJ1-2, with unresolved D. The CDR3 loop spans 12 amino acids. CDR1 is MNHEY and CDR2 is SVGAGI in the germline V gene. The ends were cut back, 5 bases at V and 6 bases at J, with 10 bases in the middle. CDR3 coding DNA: TGTGCCAGCAGTCGACGGACTGATGGCTACACCTTC. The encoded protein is CASSRRTDGYTF.

Here the CDR3 DNA reads TGTGCCACCAGCAGAGATTATGGAGGAGATGGCTACACCTTC. It is translated as CATSRDYGGDGYTF. The rearrangement links TRBV15 to TRBJ1-2; D remains unclear. Trimming cost V 0 bases and J 6 bases, with 11 bases left between them. The CDR3 runs to 14 residues. CDR1 LNHNV and CDR2 YYDKDF come from the germline V gene (reference sequence).

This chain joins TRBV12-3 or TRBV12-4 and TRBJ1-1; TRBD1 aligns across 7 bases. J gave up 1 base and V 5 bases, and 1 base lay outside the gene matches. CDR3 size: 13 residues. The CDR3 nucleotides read TGTGCCAGCAGTGGACAGGAGAACACTGAAGCTTTCTTT. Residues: CASSGQENTEAFF.

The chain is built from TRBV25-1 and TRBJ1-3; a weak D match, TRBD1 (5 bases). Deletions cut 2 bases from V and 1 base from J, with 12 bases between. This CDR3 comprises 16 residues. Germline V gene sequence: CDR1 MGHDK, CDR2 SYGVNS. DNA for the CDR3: TGTGCCAGCAGTGAAGCCATTCAGGGTTCTGGAAACACCATATATTTT. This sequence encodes CASSEAIQGSGNTIYF.

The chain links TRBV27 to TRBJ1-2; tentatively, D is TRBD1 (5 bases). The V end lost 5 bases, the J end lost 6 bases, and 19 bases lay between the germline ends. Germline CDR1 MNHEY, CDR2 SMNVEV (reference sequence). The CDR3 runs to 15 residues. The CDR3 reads CASSVGLQGRNGYTF. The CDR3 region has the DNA TGTGCCAGCAGTGTAGGGTTGCAGGGCCGGAATGGCTACACCTTC.

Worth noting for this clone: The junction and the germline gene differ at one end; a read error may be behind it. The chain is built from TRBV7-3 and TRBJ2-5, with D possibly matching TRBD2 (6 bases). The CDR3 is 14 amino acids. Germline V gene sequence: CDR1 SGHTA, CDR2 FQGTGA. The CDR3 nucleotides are TGTGCCAGCAGCCCGTCGGTGGGAGGCGAGACTCAGTACTTC. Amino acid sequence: CASSPSVGGETQYF.

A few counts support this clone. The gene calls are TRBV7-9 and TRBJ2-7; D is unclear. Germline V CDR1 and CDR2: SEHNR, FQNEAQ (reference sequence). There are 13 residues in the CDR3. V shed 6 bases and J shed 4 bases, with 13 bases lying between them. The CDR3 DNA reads TGTGCCAGCAGTTCGGTCCTTCCTTACGAGCAGTACTTC. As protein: CASSSVLPYEQYF.

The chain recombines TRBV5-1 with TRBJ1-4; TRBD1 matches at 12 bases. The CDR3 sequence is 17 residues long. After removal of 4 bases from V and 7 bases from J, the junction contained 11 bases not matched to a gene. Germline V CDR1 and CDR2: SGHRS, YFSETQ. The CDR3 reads CASSPLRDRGRSEKLFF. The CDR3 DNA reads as TGCGCCAGCAGCCCCCTCCGGGACAGGGGGCGTAGTGAAAAACTGTTTTTT.

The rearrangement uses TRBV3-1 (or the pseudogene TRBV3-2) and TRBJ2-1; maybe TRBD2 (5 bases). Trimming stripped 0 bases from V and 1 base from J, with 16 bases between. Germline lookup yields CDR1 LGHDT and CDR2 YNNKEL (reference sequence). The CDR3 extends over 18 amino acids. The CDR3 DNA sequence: TGTGCCAGCAGCCAAGAAAGTAGGAGCGGATTATCCTACAATGAGCAGTTCTTC. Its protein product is CASSQESRSGLSYNEQFF.

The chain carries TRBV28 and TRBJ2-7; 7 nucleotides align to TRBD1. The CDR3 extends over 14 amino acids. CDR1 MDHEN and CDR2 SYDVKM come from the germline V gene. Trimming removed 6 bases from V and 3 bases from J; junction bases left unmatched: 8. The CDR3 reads CASRTGQVFYEQYF. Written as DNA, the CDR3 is TGTGCCAGCAGAACCGGACAGGTCTTCTACGAGCAGTACTTC. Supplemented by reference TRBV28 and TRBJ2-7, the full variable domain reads DVKVTQSSRYLVKRTGEKVFLECVQDMDHENMFWYRQDPGLGLRLIYFSYDVKMKEKGDIPEGYSVSREKKERFSLILESASTNQTSMYLCASRTGQVFYEQYFGPGTRLTVT.

CDR3 sequence reads: CASSLVGSGGGQETQYF. Written as DNA, the CDR3 is TGTGCCAGCAGCTTAGTTGGTAGCGGGGGGGGCCAAGAGACCCAGTACTTC. The chain is built from TRBV7-2 and TRBJ2-5; 11 nucleotides agree with TRBD2. The CDR3 is 17 residues long. Trimming took 1 base from V and 1 from J; bases not matched to a gene: 5. Germline CDR1 reads SGHTA; CDR2 reads FQGNSA.

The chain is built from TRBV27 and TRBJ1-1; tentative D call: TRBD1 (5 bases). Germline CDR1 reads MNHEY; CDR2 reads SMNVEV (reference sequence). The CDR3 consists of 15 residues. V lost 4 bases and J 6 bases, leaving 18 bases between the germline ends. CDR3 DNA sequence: TGTGCCAGCAGTTATAGCCCCCCCCAGGGCTCTGAAGCTTTCTTT. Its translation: CASSYSPPQGSEAFF.

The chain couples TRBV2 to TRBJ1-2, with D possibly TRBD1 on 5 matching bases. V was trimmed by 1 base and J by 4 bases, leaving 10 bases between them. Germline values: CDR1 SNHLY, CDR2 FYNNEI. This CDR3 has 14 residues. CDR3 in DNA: TGTGCCAGCAGTGAAGGGGGCGCTAGCTATGGCTACACCTTC. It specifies CASSEGGASYGYTF.

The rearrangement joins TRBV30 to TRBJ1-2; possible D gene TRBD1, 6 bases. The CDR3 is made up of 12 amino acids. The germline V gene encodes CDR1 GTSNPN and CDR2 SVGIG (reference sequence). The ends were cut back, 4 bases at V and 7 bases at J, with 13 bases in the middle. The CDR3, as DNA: TGTGCCTGGATCCAGGGGTGGGCTGGCTACACCTTC. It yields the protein CAWIQGWAGYTF.